This TCR beta chain was identified in a study of PD-L1 blockade in urothelial cancer. Study-wide context: Blood analysis took place 3 weeks (second dose) and 6 weeks after treatment start.

Study conclusions and caveats: Better survival was predicted by below-median pretreatment blood TCR clonality.

In regard to this clone: Its antigen is as yet unknown.

Sequencing used immunoSEQ multiplex PCR; TCRdb keeps in-frame clones, though not all of them. This sample has tens of thousands of clones, with about four fifths found just once. The time point: pretreatment peripheral blood. Each patient's cancer was a locally advanced or metastatic urothelial carcinoma. J lost 3 bases, V lost 4 bases, and 3 bases had no gene match. The germline V gene has CDR1 SGHDT and CDR2 YYEEEE. The CDR3 length is 15 residues. This rearrangement joins TRBV5-6 to TRBJ1-4; 10 bases align to TRBD1. This receptor was taken from a man aged 70-80 years with urothelial cancer. Sample: PBMCs, taken around atezolizumab (anti-PD-L1) treatment. The CDR3 reads CASSGQGVSNEKLFF. CDR3 DNA sequence: TGTGCCAGCAGCGGACAGGGGGTATCTAATGAAAAACTGTTTTTT.